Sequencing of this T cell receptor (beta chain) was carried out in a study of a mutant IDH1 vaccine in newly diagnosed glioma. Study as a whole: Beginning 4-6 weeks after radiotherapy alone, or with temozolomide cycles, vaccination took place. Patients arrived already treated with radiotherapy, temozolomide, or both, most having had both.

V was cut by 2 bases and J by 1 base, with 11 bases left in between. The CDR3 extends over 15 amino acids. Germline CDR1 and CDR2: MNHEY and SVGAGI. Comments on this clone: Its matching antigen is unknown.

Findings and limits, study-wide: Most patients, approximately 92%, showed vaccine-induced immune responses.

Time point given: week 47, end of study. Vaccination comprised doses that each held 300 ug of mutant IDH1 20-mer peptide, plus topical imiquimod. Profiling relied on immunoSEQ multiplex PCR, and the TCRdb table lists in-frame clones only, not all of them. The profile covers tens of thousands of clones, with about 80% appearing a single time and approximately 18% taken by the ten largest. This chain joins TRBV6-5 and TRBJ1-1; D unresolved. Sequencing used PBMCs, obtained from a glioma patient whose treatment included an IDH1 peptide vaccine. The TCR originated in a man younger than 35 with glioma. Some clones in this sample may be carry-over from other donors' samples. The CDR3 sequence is CASSYREGRNTEAFF. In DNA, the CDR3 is TGTGCCAGCAGTTACCGGGAGGGAAGGAACACTGAAGCTTTCTTT.